This TCR beta chain was obtained from a study of T cells after yellow fever vaccination (dated by TCRdb to the late 2010s). About the full investigation: The SMART-Seq v4 Ultra Low Input RNA kit was used to prepare libraries from fractions with low cell numbers. Bulk TCR alpha and beta repertoires were sequenced longitudinally to track T-cell clones before and after primary and booster YFV17D yellow fever vaccination. The cohort comprised two healthy male donors, one aged 18 to 30 and one aged 30 to 40 years. Bulk PBMC replicates and cell subsets were isolated from blood drawn at multiple timepoints before and after both primary and secondary immunization. Beyond this particular receptor, the publication reports: The secondary T-cell response was found to be weaker but faster than the primary response, with a peak reached on day 5 rather than on day 15. Computational filtering was needed because FACS-sorted repertoires could contain abundant contaminating clonotypes from the bulk population. The study included only a couple of donors, which limits how far the findings can be generalized. A small share of clonotypes occurred in both CD4 and CD8 compartments, likely arising from convergent recombination. After the booster, most clones that had expanded after primary vaccination were detected again (over 95% of CD4 and roughly nine tenths of CD8), suggesting broad maintenance of memory.

Synthesis of TCR cDNA relied on 5'RACE template switching, a step that introduced a universal primer site along with unique molecular identifiers. cDNA synthesis was primed from both the TCR alpha and TCR beta constant segments. Two PCR steps were used to amplify libraries, with sample barcodes and sequencing adapters being added in the second step. Libraries were sequenced on Illumina HiSeq 2500 (2x100 bp) or NovaSeq (2x150 bp). Processing in the source paper ran as follows. MIGEC handled demultiplexing of reads and collapsing into UMI consensus sequences, while MiXCR performed V(D)J alignment. Using edgeR on replicate PBMC samples, clonotypes were called vaccine-responding if FDR was below 0.01 and the log2 fold change was above 5 up to day 15. CD4 or CD8 identity was assigned to each bulk clonotype according to whether the clonotype was present at higher abundance in the sequenced CD4 repertoire or the sequenced CD8 repertoire. Using fastp at Q25 and MiXCR, TCRdb reprocessed the public reads and kept productive beta chains. Each CDR3 protein gets just one entry, which takes the most common genes and DNA from the rows behind it. What appears here as the V and J calls and clone size reflects TCRdb's work, not the paper's. The sample table lists just under 600,000 distinct CDR3 sequences, roughly 13% of them with a count of one. 11% to 15% of the sample is in the top ten clones.

The sample's treatment or condition label is to be understood as: live attenuated yellow fever vaccine strain. Two biological replicates of bulk PBMCs were collected at each blood-draw timepoint. A standard Ficoll-Paque protocol was used to isolate PBMCs from peripheral blood. RNA was extracted with TriZol from bulk PBMCs, CD4 and CD8 fractions, and dextramer-positive and dextramer-negative fractions. The sample holds a few counts of this clonotype. It has no known antigen specificity. Base quality data are lacking; no much larger clone is found one base away. The CDR3 holds 14 amino acids from the cysteine to the phenylalanine. Only the CDR3 portion is preserved as DNA: 42 bases, with reading frame beginning at the first base. Relative to germline, V is 0 bases shorter and J is 4 bases shorter, with 8 bases between their ends. CDR1 and CDR2 are read off the germline V gene as KGHDR and SFDVKD.

The receptor was derived from a man aged 30 to 39 who received the YFV17D yellow fever vaccine. The sequence is built from TRBV24-1 and TRBJ1-2; no D gene is confidently identified. Sequenced material: PBMCs, taken on the day of the yellow fever booster vaccination. CDR3 reads: CATSDLEGFYGYTF. At the DNA level, the sequence is TGTGCCACCAGTGATTTGGAAGGTTTCTATGGCTACACCTTC.